This T cell receptor beta chain was obtained from a study of T cells in localized non-small cell lung cancer. The CDR3 is made up of 16 amino acids. Germline trimming cut 6 bases from V and 7 bases from J; bases unmatched to any gene: 13. Germline V gene sequence: CDR1 KGHSH, CDR2 LQKENI. The repertoire was sequenced with immunoSEQ multiplex PCR; TCRdb's copy has only in-frame clones and lacks some. The sample carries 1,500 to 2,000 clones, roughly 29% recorded once. This clone was seen more than once but under ten times. The chain joins TRBV18 to TRBJ2-1; TRBD2 agrees at 9 bases. Here the sequenced sample was lung tumor tissue, taken before any cancer treatment. The receptor was derived from a woman aged 40-69 years with stage I lung adenocarcinoma. As DNA, the CDR3 is TGTGCCAGCTCCCTGAGGCGGGAGGGCCCGGCGAATGAGCAGTTCTTC. Protein sequence: CASSLRREGPANEQFF.